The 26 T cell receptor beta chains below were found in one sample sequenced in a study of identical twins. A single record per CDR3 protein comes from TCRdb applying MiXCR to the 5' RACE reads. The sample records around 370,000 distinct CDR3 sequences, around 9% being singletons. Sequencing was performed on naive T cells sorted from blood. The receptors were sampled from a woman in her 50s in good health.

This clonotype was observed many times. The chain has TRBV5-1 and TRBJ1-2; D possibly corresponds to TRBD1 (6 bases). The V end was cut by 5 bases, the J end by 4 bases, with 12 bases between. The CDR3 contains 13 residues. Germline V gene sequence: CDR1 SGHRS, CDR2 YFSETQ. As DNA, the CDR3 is TGCGCCAGCAGAACGGACAGAAGCTATGGCTACACCTTC. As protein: CASRTDRSYGYTF.

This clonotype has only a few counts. DNA of the CDR3: TGCAGTGCTAGAGATCCAGCGACTAGTAGTAGGACCGGGGAGCTGTTTTTT. It encodes CSARDPATSSRTGELFF. The gene calls are TRBV20-1 and TRBJ2-2; weak D call: TRBD2 (6 bases). Germline V CDR1 and CDR2: DFQATT, SNEGSKA (reference sequence). The CDR3 contains 17 residues. Deletions cut 0 bases from V and 5 bases from J, with 19 bases between.

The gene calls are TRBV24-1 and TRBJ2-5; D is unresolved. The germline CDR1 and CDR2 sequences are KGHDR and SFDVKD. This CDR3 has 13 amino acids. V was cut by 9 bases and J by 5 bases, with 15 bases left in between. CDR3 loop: CATCGAVGETQYF. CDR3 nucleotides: TGTGCCACCTGTGGAGCAGTCGGGGAGACCCAGTACTTC.

CDR3 bases: TGTGCCAGCAGTTTCAACAGGGGGAACACCGGGGAGCTGTTTTTT. It is translated as CASSFNRGNTGELFF. The chain combines TRBV12-3 or TRBV12-4 with TRBJ2-2; 7 bases align to TRBD1. This CDR3 comprises 15 residues. The V segment lost 3 bases and the J segment 1 base; nucleotides outside the gene matches: 2.

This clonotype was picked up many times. The CDR3 loop is CASSQVAGANEQFF. CDR3 bases: TGTGCCAGCAGCCAAGTAGCGGGAGCCAATGAGCAGTTCTTC. V gene TRBV3-1 combines with J gene TRBJ2-1; 9 nucleotides match TRBD2. The ends lost 1 base at V and 6 bases at J; junction bases unmatched: 1. CDR3 length: 14 amino acids. Germline lookup yields CDR1 LGHDT and CDR2 YNNKEL (reference sequence).

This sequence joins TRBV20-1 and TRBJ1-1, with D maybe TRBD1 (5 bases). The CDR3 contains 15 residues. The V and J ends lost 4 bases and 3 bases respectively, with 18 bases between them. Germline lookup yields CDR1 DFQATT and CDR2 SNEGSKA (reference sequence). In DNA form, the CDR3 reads TGCAGTGCTACAGGGTCTCTTATCGGGCACACTGAAGCTTTCTTT. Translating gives CSATGSLIGHTEAFF.

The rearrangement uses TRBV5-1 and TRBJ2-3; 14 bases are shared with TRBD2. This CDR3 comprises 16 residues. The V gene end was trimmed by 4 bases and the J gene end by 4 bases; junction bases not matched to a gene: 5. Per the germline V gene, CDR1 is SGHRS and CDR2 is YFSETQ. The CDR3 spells CASSLGTSGSADTQYF. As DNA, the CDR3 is TGCGCCAGCAGCCTAGGGACTAGCGGGAGCGCAGATACGCAGTATTTT.

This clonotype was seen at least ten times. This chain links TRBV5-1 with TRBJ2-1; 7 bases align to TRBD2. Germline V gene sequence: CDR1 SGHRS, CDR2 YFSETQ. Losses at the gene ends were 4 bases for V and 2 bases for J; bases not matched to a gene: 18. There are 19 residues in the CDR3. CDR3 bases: TGCGCCAGCAGCCCAACGACCGGGACTACGTACGGAGCCTACAATGAGCAGTTCTTC. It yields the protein CASSPTTGTTYGAYNEQFF. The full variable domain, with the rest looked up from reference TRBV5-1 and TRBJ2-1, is KAGVTQTPRYLIKTRGQQVTLSCSPISGHRSVSWYQQTPGQGLQFLFEYFSETQRNKGNFPGRFSGRQFSNSRSEMNVSTLELGDSALYLCASSPTTGTTYGAYNEQFFGPGTRLTVL.

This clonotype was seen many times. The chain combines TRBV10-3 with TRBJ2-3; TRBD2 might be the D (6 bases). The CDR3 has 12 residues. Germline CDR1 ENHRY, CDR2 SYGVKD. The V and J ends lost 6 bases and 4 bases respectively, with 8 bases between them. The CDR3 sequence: CAISRLADTQYF. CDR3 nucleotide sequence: TGTGCCATCAGCAGACTAGCAGATACGCAGTATTTT.

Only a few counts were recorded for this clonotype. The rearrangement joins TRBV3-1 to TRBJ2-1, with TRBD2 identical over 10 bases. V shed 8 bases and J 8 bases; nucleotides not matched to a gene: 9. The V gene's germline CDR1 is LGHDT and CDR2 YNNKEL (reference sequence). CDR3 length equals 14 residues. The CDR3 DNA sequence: TGTGCCAGCCGACTGGCTAGCGGGAGCGATGAGCAGTTCTTC. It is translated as CASRLASGSDEQFF.

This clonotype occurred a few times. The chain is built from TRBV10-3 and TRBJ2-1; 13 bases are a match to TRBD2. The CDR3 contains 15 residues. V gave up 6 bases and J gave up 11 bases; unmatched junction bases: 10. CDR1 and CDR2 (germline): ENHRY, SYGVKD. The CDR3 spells CAISGLAGEGWKQFF. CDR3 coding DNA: TGTGCCATCAGCGGACTAGCGGGAGAGGGTTGGAAGCAGTTCTTC.

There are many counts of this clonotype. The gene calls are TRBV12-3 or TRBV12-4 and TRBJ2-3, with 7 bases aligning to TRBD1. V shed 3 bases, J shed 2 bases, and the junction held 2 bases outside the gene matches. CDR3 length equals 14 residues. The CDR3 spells CASSLGQYTDTQYF. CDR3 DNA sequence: TGTGCCAGCAGTTTGGGACAGTACACAGATACGCAGTATTTT.

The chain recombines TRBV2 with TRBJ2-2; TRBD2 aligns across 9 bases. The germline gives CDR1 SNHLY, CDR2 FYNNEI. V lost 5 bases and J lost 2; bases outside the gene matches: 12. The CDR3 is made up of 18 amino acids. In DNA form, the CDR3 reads TGTGCCAGCAGTACTCCCCAAGCGGGAGGACTAAACACCGGGGAGCTGTTTTTT. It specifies CASSTPQAGGLNTGELFF.

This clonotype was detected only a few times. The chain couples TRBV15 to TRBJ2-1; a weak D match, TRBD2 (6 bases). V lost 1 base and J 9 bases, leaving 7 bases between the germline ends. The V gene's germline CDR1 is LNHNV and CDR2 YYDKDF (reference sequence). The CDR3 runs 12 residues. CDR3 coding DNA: TGTGCCACCAGCAGAGTGGGAGGTGAGCAGTTCTTC. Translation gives CATSRVGGEQFF. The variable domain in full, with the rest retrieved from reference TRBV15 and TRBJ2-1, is DAMVIQNPRYQVTQFGKPVTLSCSQTLNHNVMYWYQQKSSQAPKLLFHYYDKDFNNEADTPDNFQSRRPNTSFCFLDIRSPGLGDTAMYLCATSRVGGEQFFGPGTRLTVL.

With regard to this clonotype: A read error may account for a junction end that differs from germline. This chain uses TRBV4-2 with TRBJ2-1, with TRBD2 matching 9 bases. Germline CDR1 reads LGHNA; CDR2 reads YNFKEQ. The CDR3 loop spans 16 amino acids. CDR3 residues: CASSLQTSGDYNVQFF. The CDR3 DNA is TGTGCCAGCAGCCTCCAGACTAGCGGAGATTACAATGTGCAGTTCTTC.

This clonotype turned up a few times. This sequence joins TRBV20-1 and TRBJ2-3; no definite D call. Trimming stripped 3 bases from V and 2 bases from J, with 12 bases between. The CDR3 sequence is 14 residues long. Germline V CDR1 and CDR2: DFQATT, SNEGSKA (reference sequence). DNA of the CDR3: TGCAGTGCTAGTGCCTGGCAGAACACAGATACGCAGTATTTT. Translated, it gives CSASAWQNTDTQYF.

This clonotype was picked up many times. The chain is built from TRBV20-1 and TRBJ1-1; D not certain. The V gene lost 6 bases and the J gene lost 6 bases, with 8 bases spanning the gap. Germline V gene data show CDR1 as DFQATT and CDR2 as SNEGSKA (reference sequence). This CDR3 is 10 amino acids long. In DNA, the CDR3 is TGCAGTGCAGAGGGCGCTGAAGCTTTCTTT. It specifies CSAEGAEAFF.

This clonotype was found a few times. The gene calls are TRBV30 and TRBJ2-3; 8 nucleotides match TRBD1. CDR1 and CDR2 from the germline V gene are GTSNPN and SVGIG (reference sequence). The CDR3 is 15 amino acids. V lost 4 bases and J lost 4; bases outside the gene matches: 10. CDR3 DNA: TGTGCCTGGACCTCAGGGGGCGGGATATCAGATACGCAGTATTTT. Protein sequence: CAWTSGGGISDTQYF.

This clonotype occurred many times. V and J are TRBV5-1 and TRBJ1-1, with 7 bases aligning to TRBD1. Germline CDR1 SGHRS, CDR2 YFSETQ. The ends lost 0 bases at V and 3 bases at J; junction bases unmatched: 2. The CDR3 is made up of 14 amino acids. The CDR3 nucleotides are TGCGCCAGCAGCTTGGGACAGGGTTACACTGAAGCTTTCTTT. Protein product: CASSLGQGYTEAFF. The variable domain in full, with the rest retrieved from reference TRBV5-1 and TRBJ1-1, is KAGVTQTPRYLIKTRGQQVTLSCSPISGHRSVSWYQQTPGQGLQFLFEYFSETQRNKGNFPGRFSGRQFSNSRSEMNVSTLELGDSALYLCASSLGQGYTEAFFGQGTRLTVV.

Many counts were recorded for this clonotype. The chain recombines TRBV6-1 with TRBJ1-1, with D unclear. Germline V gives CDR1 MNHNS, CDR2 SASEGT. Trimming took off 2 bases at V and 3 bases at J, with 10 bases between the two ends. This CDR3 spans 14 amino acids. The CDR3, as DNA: TGTGCCAGCAGTGAAAATGGGTTCGACACTGAAGCTTTCTTT. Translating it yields CASSENGFDTEAFF.

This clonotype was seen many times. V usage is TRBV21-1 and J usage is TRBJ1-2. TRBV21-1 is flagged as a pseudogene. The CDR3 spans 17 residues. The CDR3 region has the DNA TGTGCCAGCAGCCGGAGGAAGCAGTCCCCGACTATGGGGGGCTACACCTTC. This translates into CASSRRKQSPTMGGYTF.

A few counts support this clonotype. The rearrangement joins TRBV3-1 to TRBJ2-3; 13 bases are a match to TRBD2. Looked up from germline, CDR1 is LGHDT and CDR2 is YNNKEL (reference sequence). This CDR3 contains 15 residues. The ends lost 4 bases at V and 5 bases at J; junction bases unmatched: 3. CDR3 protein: CASSRGLAGIDTQYF. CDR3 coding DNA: TGTGCCAGCAGCCGGGGACTAGCGGGAATAGATACGCAGTATTTT.

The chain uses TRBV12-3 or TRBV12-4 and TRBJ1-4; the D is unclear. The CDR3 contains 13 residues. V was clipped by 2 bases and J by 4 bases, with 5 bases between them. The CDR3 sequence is CASSLWNNEKLFF. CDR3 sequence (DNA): TGTGCCAGCAGTTTATGGAATAATGAAAAACTGTTTTTT.

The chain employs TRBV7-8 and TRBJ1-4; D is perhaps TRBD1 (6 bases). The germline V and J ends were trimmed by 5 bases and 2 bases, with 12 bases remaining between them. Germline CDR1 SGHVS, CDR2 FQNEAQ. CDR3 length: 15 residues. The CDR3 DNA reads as TGTGCCAGCAGCCCCAACAGGGCGACTAATGAAAAACTGTTTTTT. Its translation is CASSPNRATNEKLFF. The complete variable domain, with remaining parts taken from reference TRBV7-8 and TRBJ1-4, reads GAGVSQSPRYKVAKRGQDVALRCDPISGHVSLFWYQQALGQGPEFLTYFQNEAQLDKSGLPSDRFFAERPEGSVSTLKIQRTQQEDSAVYLCASSPNRATNEKLFFGSGTQLSVL.

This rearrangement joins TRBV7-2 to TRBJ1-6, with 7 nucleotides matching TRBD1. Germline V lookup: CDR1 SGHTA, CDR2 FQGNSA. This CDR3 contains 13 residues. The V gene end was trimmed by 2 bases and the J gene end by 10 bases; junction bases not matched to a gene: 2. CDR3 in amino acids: CASSLRGQSPLHF. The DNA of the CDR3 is TGTGCCAGCAGCTTAAGGGGGCAATCACCCCTCCACTTT.

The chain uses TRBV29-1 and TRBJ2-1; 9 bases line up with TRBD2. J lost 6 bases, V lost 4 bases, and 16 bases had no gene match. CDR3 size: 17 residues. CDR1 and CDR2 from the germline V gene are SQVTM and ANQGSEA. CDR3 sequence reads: CSVAGLAGNWRGNEQFF. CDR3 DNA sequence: TGCAGCGTTGCGGGGCTAGCGGGAAATTGGAGGGGCAATGAGCAGTTCTTC.